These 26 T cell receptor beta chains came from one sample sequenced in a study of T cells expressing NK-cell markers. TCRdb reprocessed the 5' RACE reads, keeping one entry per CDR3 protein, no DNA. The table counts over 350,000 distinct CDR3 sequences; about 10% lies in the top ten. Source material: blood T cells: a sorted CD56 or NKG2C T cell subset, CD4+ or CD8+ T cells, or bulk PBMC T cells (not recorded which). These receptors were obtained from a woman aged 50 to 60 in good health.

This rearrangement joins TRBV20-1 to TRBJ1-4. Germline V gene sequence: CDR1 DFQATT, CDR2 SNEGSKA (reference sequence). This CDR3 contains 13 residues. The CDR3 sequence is CSAREWPDEKLFF.

CDR3 protein: CASSRTGVSNQPQHF. The chain combines TRBV7-2 with TRBJ1-5; TCRdb picks TRBD1, but there is no DNA to check that call. CDR1 SGHTA and CDR2 FQGNSA come from the germline V gene. The CDR3 extends over 15 amino acids.

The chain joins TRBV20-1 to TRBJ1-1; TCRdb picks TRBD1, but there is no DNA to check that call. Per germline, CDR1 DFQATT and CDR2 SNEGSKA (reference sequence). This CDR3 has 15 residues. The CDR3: CSAREQTGGYTEAFF.

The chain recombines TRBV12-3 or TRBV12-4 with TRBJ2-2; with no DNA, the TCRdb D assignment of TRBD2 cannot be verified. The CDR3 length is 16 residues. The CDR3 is CASSLRAGVYGGELFF.

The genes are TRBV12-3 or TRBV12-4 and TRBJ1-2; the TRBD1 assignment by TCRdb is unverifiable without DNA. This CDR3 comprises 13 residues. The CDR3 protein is CASSLPPSYGYTF.

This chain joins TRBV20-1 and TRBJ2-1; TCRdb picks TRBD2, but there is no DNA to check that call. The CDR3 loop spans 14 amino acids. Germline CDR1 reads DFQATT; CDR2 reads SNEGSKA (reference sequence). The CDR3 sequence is CSARSGIDYNEQFF.

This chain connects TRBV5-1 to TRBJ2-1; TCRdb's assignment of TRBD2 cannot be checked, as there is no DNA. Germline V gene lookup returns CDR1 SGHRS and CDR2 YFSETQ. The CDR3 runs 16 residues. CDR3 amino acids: CASSLISGSSYNEQFF.

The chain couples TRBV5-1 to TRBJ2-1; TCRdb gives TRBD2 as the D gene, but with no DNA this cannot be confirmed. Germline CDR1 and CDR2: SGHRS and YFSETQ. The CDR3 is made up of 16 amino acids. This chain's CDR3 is CASSLEGRPTSNEQFF.

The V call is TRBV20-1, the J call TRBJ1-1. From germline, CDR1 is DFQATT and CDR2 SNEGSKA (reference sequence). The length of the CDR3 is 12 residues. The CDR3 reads CSAKTDGTEAFF.

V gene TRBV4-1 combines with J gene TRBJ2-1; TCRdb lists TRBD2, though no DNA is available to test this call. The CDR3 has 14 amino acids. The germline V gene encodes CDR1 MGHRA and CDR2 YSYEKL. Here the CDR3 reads CASSQVGGAGVMFF.

CDR3 amino acids: CSAALAGTSTDTQYF. The chain employs TRBV20-1 and TRBJ2-3; TCRdb gives TRBD2 as the D gene, but with no DNA this cannot be confirmed. The CDR3 has 15 amino acids. Germline lookup yields CDR1 DFQATT and CDR2 SNEGSKA (reference sequence).

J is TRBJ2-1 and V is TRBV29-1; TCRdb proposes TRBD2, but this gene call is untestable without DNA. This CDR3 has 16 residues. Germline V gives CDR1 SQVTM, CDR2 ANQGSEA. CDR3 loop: CSVAIRRTSGRNEQFF.

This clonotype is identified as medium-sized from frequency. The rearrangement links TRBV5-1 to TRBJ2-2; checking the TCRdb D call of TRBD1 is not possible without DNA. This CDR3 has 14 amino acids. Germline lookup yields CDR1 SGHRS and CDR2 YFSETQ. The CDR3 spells CASSEQGASGELFF.

The CDR3 is CASSLVARLGETQYF. V and J are TRBV7-2 and TRBJ2-5; the D call of TRBD1 rests on TCRdb alone, since no DNA is present to check it. The CDR3 sequence is 15 residues long. Germline-derived CDR1 and CDR2 are SGHTA and FQGNSA.

CDR3 sequence: CASRRSQAGVAETQYF. The chain links TRBV6-5 to TRBJ2-5; TCRdb outputs TRBD2, but without DNA this stays unchecked. Per the germline V gene, CDR1 is MNHEY and CDR2 is SVGAGI. The CDR3 runs to 16 residues.

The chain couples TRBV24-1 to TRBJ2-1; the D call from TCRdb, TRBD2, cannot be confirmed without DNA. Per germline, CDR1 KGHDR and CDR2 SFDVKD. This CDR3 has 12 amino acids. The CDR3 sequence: CATSARVGEQFF.

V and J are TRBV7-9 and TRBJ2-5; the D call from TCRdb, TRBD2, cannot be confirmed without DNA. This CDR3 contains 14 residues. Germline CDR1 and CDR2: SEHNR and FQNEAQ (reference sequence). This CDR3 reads CASSLLSDYETQYF.

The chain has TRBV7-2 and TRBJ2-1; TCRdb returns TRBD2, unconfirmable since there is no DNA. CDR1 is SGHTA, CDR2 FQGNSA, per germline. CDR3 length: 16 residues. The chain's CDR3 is CASSSATSLLNNEQFF.

The CDR3 loop is CASSLGGQSREETQYF. The chain recombines TRBV5-1 with TRBJ2-5; there is no DNA to check the TCRdb D call of TRBD1. CDR1 and CDR2 from the germline V gene are SGHRS and YFSETQ. There are 16 residues in the CDR3.

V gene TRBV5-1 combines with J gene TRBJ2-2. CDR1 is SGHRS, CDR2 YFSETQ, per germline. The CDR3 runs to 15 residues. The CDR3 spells CASSLARELFGELFF.

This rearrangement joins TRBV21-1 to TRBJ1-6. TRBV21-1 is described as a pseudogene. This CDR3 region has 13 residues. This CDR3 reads CASRGRENSPLHF.

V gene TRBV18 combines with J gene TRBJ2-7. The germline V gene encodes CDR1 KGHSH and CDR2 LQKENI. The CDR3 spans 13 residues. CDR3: CASSPRTPDEQYF.

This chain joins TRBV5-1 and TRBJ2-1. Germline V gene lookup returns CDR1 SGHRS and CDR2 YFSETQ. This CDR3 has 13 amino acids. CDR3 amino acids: CASSLPRRDEQFF.

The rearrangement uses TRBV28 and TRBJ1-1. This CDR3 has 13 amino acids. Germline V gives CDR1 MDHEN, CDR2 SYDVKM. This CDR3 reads CASSLSWTGEAFF.

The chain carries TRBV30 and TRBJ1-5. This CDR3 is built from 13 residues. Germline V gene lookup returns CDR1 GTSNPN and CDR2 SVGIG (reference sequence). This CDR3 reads CAWAGSSNQPQHF.

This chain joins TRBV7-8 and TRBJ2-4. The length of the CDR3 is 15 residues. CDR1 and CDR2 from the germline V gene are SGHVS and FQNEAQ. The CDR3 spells CASSFNVVNENIQYF.